This T cell receptor (beta chain) was sequenced in a study of lymphopenia after photon versus proton radiotherapy. Study observations and caveats: Proton therapy kept repertoires fairly stable, unlike photons, which gained effector/memory cells. Better survival with proton therapy was suggested as possible, not demonstrated. After lymphocyte nadir, photon-treated repertoires showed oligoclonal expansion, especially CD8+ Temra. Post-nadir TCR diversity decline inversely tracked overall survival among those who died.

Concerning this clone: Its antigen remains unknown.

Produced via immunoSEQ multiplex PCR; TCRdb's table is partial and in-frame only. The sample carries roughly 7,300 clones, roughly 89% recorded once. The TCR originated in a man aged 55 to 70 with cholangiocarcinoma. Sequences were derived from peripheral blood, sampled from a patient treated with photon-based radiotherapy.

The CDR3 protein is CASSSGQNYEQYF. CDR3 DNA: TGTGCCAGCAGCTCGGGACAAAACTACGAGCAGTACTTC. The rearrangement joins TRBV7-3 to TRBJ2-7; D possibly corresponds to TRBD1 (6 bases). V lost 4 bases and J 3 bases, leaving 10 bases between the germline ends. The germline CDR1 and CDR2 sequences are SGHTA and FQGTGA. The length of the CDR3 is 13 residues.